The clone carrying this TCR beta chain was observed a single time. Its antigen is not known. Primers: 60 Vbeta forward and 13 Jbeta reverse. Clones were sequenced by immunoSEQ multiplex PCR, and TCRdb holds only the in-frame ones, with some missing. The sample lists 200,000 to 250,000 clones, about 80% occurring once. Trimming cost V 5 bases and J 7 bases, with 17 bases left between them. The CDR3 loop spans 15 amino acids. Germline V lookup: CDR1 SGHVS, CDR2 FNYEAQ. These data belong to a study of cytomegalovirus exposure and HLA in healthy donors. Whole-study findings and limits: Upon later analysis, HLA-associated TCR beta chains proved more clonally expanded than other, equally common chains. The study found most TCR sequences rare, yet found some public TCRs in many donors.

The chain employs TRBV7-6 and TRBJ2-2; D is unresolved. The source of this sequence is a middle-aged woman in good health and CMV-seropositive. Sequencing input: PBMCs. Here the CDR3 reads CASSKDWVPGGELFF. The CDR3 DNA follows: TGTGCCAGCAGCAAAGACTGGGTCCCCGGCGGGGAGCTGTTTTTT.